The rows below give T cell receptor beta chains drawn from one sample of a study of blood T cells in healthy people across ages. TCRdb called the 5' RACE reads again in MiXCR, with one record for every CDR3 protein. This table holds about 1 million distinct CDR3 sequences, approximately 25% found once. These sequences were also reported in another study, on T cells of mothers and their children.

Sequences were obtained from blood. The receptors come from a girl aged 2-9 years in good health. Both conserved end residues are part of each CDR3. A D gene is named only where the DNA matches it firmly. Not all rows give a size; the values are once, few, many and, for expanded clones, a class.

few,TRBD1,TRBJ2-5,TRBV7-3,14,CASTSTGGRETQYF,TGTGCCAGCACCTCGACAGGGGGCAGAGAGACCCAGTACTTC
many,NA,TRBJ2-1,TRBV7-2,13,CASSLTAYNEQFF,TGTGCCAGCAGCTTGACAGCCTACAATGAGCAGTTCTTC
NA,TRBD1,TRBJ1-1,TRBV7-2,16,CASSSPLEATGTEAFF,TGTGCCAGCAGCTCACCCCTTGAGGCGACAGGGACTGAAGCTTTCTTT
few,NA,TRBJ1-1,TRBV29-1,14,CSVEESRQNTEAFF,TGCAGCGTTGAAGAATCCCGTCAGAACACTGAAGCTTTCTTT
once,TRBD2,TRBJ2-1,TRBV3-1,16,CASSREGTSGYNEQFF,TGTGCCAGCAGCCGAGAGGGAACTAGCGGTTACAATGAGCAGTTCTTC
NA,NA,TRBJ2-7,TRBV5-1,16,CASSRTTGLKVYEQYF,TGCGCCAGCAGCCGCACCACAGGGCTGAAGGTCTACGAGCAGTACTTC
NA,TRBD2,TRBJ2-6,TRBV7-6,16,CASSPGGVPGANVLTF,TGTGCCAGCAGCCCGGGGGGGGTTCCTGGGGCCAACGTCCTGACTTTC
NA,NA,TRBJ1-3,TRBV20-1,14,CSVVGASSGNTIYF,TGCAGTGTGGTGGGGGCCTCCTCTGGAAACACCATATATTTT
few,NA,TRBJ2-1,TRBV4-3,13,CASSQDGENEQFF,TGCGCCAGCAGCCAAGATGGGGAAAATGAGCAGTTCTTC
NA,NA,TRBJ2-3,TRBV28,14,CASSLRQNTYEQYF,TGTGCCAGCAGTTTACGGCAGAACACCTACGAGCAGTACTTT
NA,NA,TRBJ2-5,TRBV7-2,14,CASSYSGIQETQYF,TGTGCCAGCAGCTATTCAGGGATTCAAGAGACCCAGTACTTC
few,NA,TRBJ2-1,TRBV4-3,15,CASSQELRPNNEQFF,TGCGCCAGCAGCCAAGAACTACGACCTAACAATGAGCAGTTCTTC
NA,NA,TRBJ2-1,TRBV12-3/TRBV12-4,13,CASIRDPYNEQFF,TGTGCCAGCATTCGGGATCCCTACAATGAGCAGTTCTTC
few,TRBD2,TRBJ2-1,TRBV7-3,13,CASSVTSGNEQFF,TGTGCCAGCAGCGTGACTAGCGGGAATGAGCAGTTCTTC
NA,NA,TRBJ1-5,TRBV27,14,CASSQGAENQPQHF,TGTGCCAGCAGCCAAGGGGCGGAAAATCAGCCCCAGCATTTT
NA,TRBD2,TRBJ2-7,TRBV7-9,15,CASSPYLAGVNEQYF,TGTGCCAGCAGTCCATATCTAGCGGGAGTCAACGAGCAGTACTTC
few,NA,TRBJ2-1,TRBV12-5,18,CASGLGLYRTQRPNEQFF,TGTGCTAGTGGTTTGGGCCTTTATAGGACTCAGAGACCCAATGAGCAGTTCTTC
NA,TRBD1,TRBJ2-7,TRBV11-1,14,CASSSTGNRYEQYF,TGTGCCAGCAGCTCGACAGGGAATCGATACGAGCAGTACTTC
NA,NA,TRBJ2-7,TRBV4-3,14,CAGSPVPLSYEQYF,TGCGCCGGCAGCCCCGTTCCCCTCTCCTACGAGCAGTACTTC
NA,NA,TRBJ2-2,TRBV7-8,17,CASSPRPGQGGHGELFF,TGTGCCAGCAGCCCTAGGCCTGGGCAGGGCGGTCACGGGGAGCTGTTTTTT
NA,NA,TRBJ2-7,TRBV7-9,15,CASSLTGVGSYEQYF,TGTGCCAGCAGCTTAACGGGGGTGGGTTCCTACGAGCAGTACTTC
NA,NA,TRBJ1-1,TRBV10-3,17,CAISEGRDNYMNTEAFF,TGTGCCATCAGTGAAGGACGGGACAACTACATGAACACTGAAGCTTTCTTT
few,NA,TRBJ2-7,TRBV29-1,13,CSVQRDTPYEQYF,TGCAGCGTTCAAAGGGACACACCCTACGAGCAGTACTTC
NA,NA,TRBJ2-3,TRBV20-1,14,CSAHGGEFTDTQYF,TGCAGTGCCCACGGAGGGGAGTTCACAGATACGCAGTATTTT